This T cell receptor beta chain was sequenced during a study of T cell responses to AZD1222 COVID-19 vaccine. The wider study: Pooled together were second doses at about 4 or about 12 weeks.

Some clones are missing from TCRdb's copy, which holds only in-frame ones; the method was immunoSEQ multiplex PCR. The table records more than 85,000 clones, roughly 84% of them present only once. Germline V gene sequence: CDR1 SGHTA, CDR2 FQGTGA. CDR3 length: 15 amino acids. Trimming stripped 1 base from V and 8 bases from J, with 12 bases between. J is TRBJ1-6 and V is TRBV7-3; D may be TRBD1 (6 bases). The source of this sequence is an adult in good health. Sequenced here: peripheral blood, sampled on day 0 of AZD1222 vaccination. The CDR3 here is CASSLMGGLDSPLHF. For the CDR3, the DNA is TGTGCCAGCAGCTTAATGGGGGGGCTGGATTCACCCCTCCACTTT.